The 9 T cell receptor beta chains listed next were all sequenced from one sample in a study of cytomegalovirus exposure and HLA in healthy donors. A multiplex PCR was run with 60 Vbeta primers and 13 Jbeta primers. Method: immunoSEQ multiplex PCR; TCRdb's copy keeps in-frame clones and lacks some. The table lists about 140,000 clones, roughly 66% of them singletons. What was sequenced was PBMCs. Receptors were obtained from a woman aged 60-75 years in good health and CMV-seronegative.

This clone is a singleton in its sample. CDR3 region: CASSLTSWGTDTQYF. CDR3 sequence (DNA): TGTGCCAGCAGCTTGACTAGCTGGGGCACAGATACGCAGTATTTT. The gene calls are TRBV5-5 and TRBJ2-3; maybe TRBD2 (6 bases). The germline V and J ends were trimmed by 1 base and 1 base, with 10 bases remaining between them. This CDR3 comprises 15 residues. Germline CDR1 is SGHKS and CDR2 is YYEKEE (reference sequence). The full variable domain, completed using reference TRBV5-5 and TRBJ2-3, is DAGVTQSPTHLIKTRGQQVTLRCSPISGHKSVSWYQQVLGQGPQFIFQYYEKEERGRGNFPDRFSARQFPNYSSELNVNALLLGDSALYLCASSLTSWGTDTQYFGPGTRLTVL.

This clone showed up just once. This chain links TRBV7-2 with TRBJ2-5; 11 nucleotides match TRBD2. The J call may be wrong; the DNA end is better matched by TRBJ2-7. The CDR3 has 17 amino acids. Per germline, CDR1 SGHTA and CDR2 FQGNSA. CDR3 in amino acids: CASSYRTSGSRTYEQYF. In DNA, the CDR3 is TGTGCCAGCAGCTACCGGACTAGCGGGTCTAGAACCTACGAGCAGTACTTC.

The J gene is TRBJ2-1, the V gene TRBV7-6; 7 bases match TRBD1. Germline CDR1 reads SGHVS; CDR2 reads FNYEAQ. After removal of 5 bases from V and 9 bases from J, the junction contained 13 bases not matched to a gene. The CDR3 contains 15 residues. The CDR3 loop is CASSVSRDSKIEQFF. For the CDR3, the DNA is TGTGCCAGCAGCGTTAGCCGGGACAGTAAAATTGAGCAGTTCTTC.

This sequence joins TRBV27 and TRBJ1-5; TRBD1 aligns across 7 bases. This CDR3 contains 13 residues. V was pared by 2 bases and J by 6 bases, with 1 base of the junction left unmatched. The germline gives CDR1 MNHEY, CDR2 SMNVEV (reference sequence). This chain's CDR3 is CASSLDRVQPQHF. CDR3 coding DNA: TGTGCCAGCAGTTTAGACAGGGTTCAGCCCCAGCATTTT.

The chain links TRBV9 to TRBJ2-5; TRBD2 matches at 8 bases. CDR1 is SGDLS and CDR2 is YYNGEE in the germline V gene. The J segment lost 7 bases and the V segment lost 3 bases, leaving 14 bases of the junction unmatched. This CDR3 has 16 amino acids. The CDR3 reads CASSDRTGTRRGTQYF. CDR3 in DNA: TGTGCCAGCAGCGACCGAACCGGGACTAGAAGGGGGACCCAGTACTTC.

The gene calls are TRBV7-2 and TRBJ2-5; 8 nucleotides align to TRBD2. The CDR3 consists of 13 residues. The germline V gene has CDR1 SGHTA and CDR2 FQGNSA. Trimming removed 5 bases from V and 2 bases from J; junction bases left unmatched: 1. CDR3 nucleotides: TGTGCCAGCAGCCGACTAGCGCAAGAGACCCAGTACTTC. Protein: CASSRLAQETQYF.

V gene TRBV15 combines with J gene TRBJ2-7, with 11 bases that match TRBD2. Germline V lookup: CDR1 LNHNV, CDR2 YYDKDF (reference sequence). Losses at the gene ends were 1 base for V and 5 bases for J; bases not matched to a gene: 13. This CDR3 comprises 18 residues. The DNA for the CDR3 is TGTGCCACCAGCAGAGGCCCACTAGCGGGGGAGGTCGGGAACGAGCAGTACTTC. Translating it yields CATSRGPLAGEVGNEQYF. The whole variable domain, filled in from reference TRBV15 and TRBJ2-7, reads DAMVIQNPRYQVTQFGKPVTLSCSQTLNHNVMYWYQQKSSQAPKLLFHYYDKDFNNEADTPDNFQSRRPNTSFCFLDIRSPGLGDTAMYLCATSRGPLAGEVGNEQYFGPGTRLTVT.

This clone was recorded a few times. V usage is TRBV28 and J usage is TRBJ2-5, with D possibly matching TRBD2 (6 bases). The CDR3 extends over 15 amino acids. Between the trimmed V and J ends, which lost 5 bases and 7 bases, there was a span of 20 bases. Germline values: CDR1 MDHEN, CDR2 SYDVKM. CDR3 residues: CASSKDLRRRGTQYF. DNA for the CDR3: TGTGCCAGCAGTAAGGACTTGCGGAGGAGGGGGACCCAGTACTTC.

This clone was seen a few times. The rearrangement uses TRBV9 and TRBJ2-3, with a tentative D call TRBD1 (8 bases). The V and J ends lost 4 bases and 0 bases respectively, with 27 bases between them. From germline, CDR1 is SGDLS and CDR2 YYNGEE. The CDR3 is 20 residues long. CDR3 coding DNA: TGTGCCAGCAGCACCTTGGGGAGGGACAGGTTCTCCACTAGCACAGATACGCAGTATTTT. Translated: CASSTLGRDRFSTSTDTQYF.